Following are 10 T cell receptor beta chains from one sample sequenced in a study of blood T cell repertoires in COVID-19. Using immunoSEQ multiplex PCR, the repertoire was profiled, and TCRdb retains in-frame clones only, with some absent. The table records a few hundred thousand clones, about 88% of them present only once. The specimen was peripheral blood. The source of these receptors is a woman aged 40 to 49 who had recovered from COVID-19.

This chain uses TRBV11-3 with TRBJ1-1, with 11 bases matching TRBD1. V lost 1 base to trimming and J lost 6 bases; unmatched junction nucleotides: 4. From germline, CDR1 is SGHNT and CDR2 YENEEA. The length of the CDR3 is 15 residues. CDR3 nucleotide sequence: TGTGCCAGCAGCTTAGCCGGGACAGGGGGGGCTGAAGCTTTCTTT. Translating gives CASSLAGTGGAEAFF. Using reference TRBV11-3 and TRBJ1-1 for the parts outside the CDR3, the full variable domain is EAGVVQSPRYKIIEKKQPVAFWCNPISGHNTLYWYLQNLGQGPELLIRYENEEAVDDSQLPKDRFSAERLKGVDSTLKIQPAELGDSAVYLCASSLAGTGGAEAFFGQGTRLTVV.

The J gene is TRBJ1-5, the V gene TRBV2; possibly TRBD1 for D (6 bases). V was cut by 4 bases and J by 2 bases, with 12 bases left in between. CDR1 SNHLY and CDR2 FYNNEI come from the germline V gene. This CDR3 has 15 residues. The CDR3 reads CASSAVGGGNQPQHF. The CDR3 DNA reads TGTGCCAGCAGTGCAGTAGGGGGAGGCAATCAGCCCCAGCATTTT.

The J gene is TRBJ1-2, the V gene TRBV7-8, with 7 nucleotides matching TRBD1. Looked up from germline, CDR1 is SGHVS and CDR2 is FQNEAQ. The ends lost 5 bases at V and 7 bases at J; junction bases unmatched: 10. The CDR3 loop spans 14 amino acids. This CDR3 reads CASSPGQLGAGYTF. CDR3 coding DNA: TGTGCCAGCAGCCCGGGACAGCTGGGGGCTGGCTACACCTTC.

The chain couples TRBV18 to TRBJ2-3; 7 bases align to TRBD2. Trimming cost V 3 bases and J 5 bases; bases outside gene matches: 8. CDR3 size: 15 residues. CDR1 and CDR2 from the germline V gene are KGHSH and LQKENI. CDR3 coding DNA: TGTGCCAGCTCACCTGCGGGAGTGATCGAAGATACGCAGTATTTT. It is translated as CASSPAGVIEDTQYF. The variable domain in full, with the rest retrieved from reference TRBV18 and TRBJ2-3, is NAGVMQNPRHLVRRRGQEARLRCSPMKGHSHVYWYRQLPEEGLKFMVYLQKENIIDESGMPKERFSAEFPKEGPSILRIQQVVRGDSAAYFCASSPAGVIEDTQYFGPGTRLTVL.

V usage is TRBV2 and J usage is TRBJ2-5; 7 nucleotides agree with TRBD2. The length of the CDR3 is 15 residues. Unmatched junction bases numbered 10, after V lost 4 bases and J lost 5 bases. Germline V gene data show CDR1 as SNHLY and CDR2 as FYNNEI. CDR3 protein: CASSVGGSRVETQYF. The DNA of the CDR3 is TGTGCCAGCAGTGTTGGCGGGAGTCGTGTGGAGACCCAGTACTTC. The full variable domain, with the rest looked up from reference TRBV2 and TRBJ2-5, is EPEVTQTPSHQVTQMGQEVILRCVPISNHLYFYWYRQILGQKVEFLVSFYNNEISEKSEIFDDQFSVERPDGSNFTLKIRSTKLEDSAMYFCASSVGGSRVETQYFGPGTRLLVL.

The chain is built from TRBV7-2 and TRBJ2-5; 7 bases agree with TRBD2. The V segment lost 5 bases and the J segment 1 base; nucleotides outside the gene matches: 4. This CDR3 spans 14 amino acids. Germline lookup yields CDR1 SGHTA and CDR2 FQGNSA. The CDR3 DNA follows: TGTGCCAGCAGCCCGAGCGGGGCCCAAGAGACCCAGTACTTC. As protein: CASSPSGAQETQYF. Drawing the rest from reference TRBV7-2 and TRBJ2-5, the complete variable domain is GAGVSQSPSNKVTEKGKDVELRCDPISGHTALYWYRQSLGQGLEFLIYFQGNSAPDKSGLPSDRFSAERTGGSVSTLTIQRTQQEDSAVYLCASSPSGAQETQYFGPGTRLLVL.

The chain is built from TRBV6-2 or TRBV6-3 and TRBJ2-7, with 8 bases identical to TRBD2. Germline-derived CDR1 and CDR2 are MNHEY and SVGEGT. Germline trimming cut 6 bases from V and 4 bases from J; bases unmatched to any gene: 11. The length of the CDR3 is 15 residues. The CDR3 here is CASSPAGGRFYEQYV. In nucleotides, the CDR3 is TGTGCCAGCAGCCCGGCGGGGGGACGGTTTTACGAGCAGTACGTC.

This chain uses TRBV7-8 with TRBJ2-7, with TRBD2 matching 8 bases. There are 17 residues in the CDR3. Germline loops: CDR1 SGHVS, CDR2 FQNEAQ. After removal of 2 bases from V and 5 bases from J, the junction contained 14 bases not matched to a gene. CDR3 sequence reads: CASSLRGAGVSRDEQYF. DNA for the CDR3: TGTGCCAGCAGCTTACGGGGAGCGGGAGTAAGTAGGGACGAGCAGTACTTC.

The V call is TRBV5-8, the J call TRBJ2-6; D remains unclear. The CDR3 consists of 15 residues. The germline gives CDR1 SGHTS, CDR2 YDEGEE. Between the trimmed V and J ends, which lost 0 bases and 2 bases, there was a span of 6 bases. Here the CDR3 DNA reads TGTGCCAGCAGCTTGGGAGTAACTGGGGCCAACGTCCTGACTTTC. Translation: CASSLGVTGANVLTF.

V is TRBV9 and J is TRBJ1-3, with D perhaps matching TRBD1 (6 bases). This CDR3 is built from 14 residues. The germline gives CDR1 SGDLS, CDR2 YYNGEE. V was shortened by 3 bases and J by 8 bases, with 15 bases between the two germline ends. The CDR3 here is CASSARDIRDTIYF. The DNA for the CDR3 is TGTGCCAGCAGCGCCCGGGACATCAGGGACACCATATATTTT.